This T cell receptor (beta chain) was sequenced in a study of cytomegalovirus exposure and HLA in healthy donors. Study-wide points: When analyzed later, the rates of TCR association showed variation by HLA locus, with DRB1 the most and HLA-C the fewest. TCR sequences were mostly rare, though some public TCRs occurred in many donors. In a later analysis, HLA-associated beta chains showed higher expansion and lower generation probabilities than comparable chains.

Concerning this clone: Its specificity is unknown.

Primers: 60 Vbeta forward and 13 Jbeta reverse. Produced via immunoSEQ multiplex PCR; TCRdb's table is partial and in-frame only. The sample holds fewer than 150,000 clones; around 74% are singletons and the top ten take approximately 31%. The J segment lost 5 bases and the V segment lost 3 bases, leaving 5 bases of the junction unmatched. Germline-derived CDR1 and CDR2 are SGDLS and YYNGEE. The CDR3 is 14 amino acids. The receptor's source is a man aged 55-75 years in good health and CMV-seropositive. Material for sequencing was PBMCs. V and J are TRBV9 and TRBJ2-5, with 9 bases fitting TRBD1. CDR3 amino acids: CASSATGGGETQYF. CDR3 DNA sequence: TGTGCCAGCAGCGCCACAGGGGGCGGCGAGACCCAGTACTTC.